This T cell receptor (beta chain) was captured by sequencing in a study of response to subunit inactivated influenza vaccine. This clonotype occurred a few times. What it binds is unknown. Broader study findings: Researchers suggested that each seasonal influenza vaccination recruits few new T cells.

The CDR3 runs to 14 residues. CDR1 SGHTA and CDR2 FQGNSA come from the germline V gene. The trim removed 5 bases at V and 9 bases at J, leaving 13 bases unmatched. TCRdb analysed the RT-PCR reads with MiXCR anew, one entry per CDR3 protein. This repertoire shows 600,000 to 850,000 distinct CDR3 sequences, 11% to 15% found once; its top ten account for about 7.4%. The sequence derives from a man in his forties or fifties who received an inactivated influenza vaccine. The J gene is TRBJ2-7, the V gene TRBV7-2; 7 bases line up with TRBD1. Source: PBMCs from blood, taken 14 to 15 days before vaccination. CDR3 sequence: CASSPRDRGSRQYF. The DNA for the CDR3 is TGTGCCAGCAGCCCCCGGGACAGAGGATCGCGGCAGTACTTC. Based on the CDR3 plus reference TRBV7-2 and TRBJ2-7, the full variable domain is GAGVSQSPSNKVTEKGKDVELRCDPISGHTALYWYRQSLGQGLEFLIYFQGNSAPDKSGLPSDRFSAERTGGSVSTLTIQRTQQEDSAVYLCASSPRDRGSRQYFGPGTRLTVT.